Listed here are 25 T cell receptor beta chains from one sample, sequenced in a study of molecular identifiers for immune sequencing clone quantification. TCRdb fed the PCR reads into MiXCR, producing one record per CDR3 protein. The sample lists some 650,000 distinct CDR3 sequences; nearly 20% were seen once. The sequenced material came from naive CD8+ T cells from blood, with Jurkat cell RNA spiked in. Described subset: FACS-sorted CD8+CD4-CCR7+CD45RA+ naive T cells. The receptors come from a human donor in good health. Some libraries in this study had Jurkat cell RNA spiked in.

This clonotype has a count of ten or more. This sequence joins TRBV10-3 and TRBJ2-1; no clear D gene. The V end lost 2 bases, the J end lost 8 bases, and 13 bases lay between the germline ends. This CDR3 region has 14 residues. Germline V gene data show CDR1 as ENHRY and CDR2 as SYGVKD. The CDR3 bases are TGTGCCATCAGTGAGCAGACCCGGTTCGATGAGCAGTTCTTC. Protein sequence: CAISEQTRFDEQFF.

This clonotype was found a few times. This rearrangement joins TRBV7-9 to TRBJ2-1, with D possibly being TRBD1 or TRBD2 (5 bases each). V shed 1 base and J shed 2 bases, with 12 bases lying between them. CDR1 and CDR2 from the germline V gene are SEHNR and FQNEAQ (reference sequence). This CDR3 comprises 16 residues. CDR3 bases: TGTGCCAGCAGCTTAGGGACCGGGACGGCCTACAATGAGCAGTTCTTC. This codes for CASSLGTGTAYNEQFF. Full variable domain (remainder filled in from reference TRBV7-9 and TRBJ2-1): DTGVSQNPRHKITKRGQNVTFRCDPISEHNRLYWYRQTLGQGPEFLTYFQNEAQLEKSRLLSDRFSAERPKGSFSTLEIQRTEQGDSAMYLCASSLGTGTAYNEQFFGPGTRLTVL.

This clonotype was detected ten times or more. The chain carries TRBV9 and TRBJ1-4; 11 bases are a match to TRBD1. CDR1 SGDLS and CDR2 YYNGEE come from the germline V gene. Unmatched junction bases numbered 6, after V lost 6 bases and J lost 8 bases. This CDR3 is 14 amino acids long. CDR3 sequence reads: CASTTGQGDEKLFF. The CDR3 DNA is TGTGCCAGCACAACGGGACAGGGGGACGAAAAACTGTTTTTT. Looking up the rest from reference TRBV9 and TRBJ1-4 gives the full variable domain: DSGVTQTPKHLITATGQRVTLRCSPRSGDLSVYWYQQSLDQGLQFLIQYYNGEERAKGNILERFSAQQFPDLHSELNLSSLELGDSALYFCASTTGQGDEKLFFGSGTQLSVL.

This clonotype was observed once. A single base separates this from a much larger clone, so it may be a read error. The chain is built from TRBV4-1 and TRBJ2-7; no clear D. The CDR3 is made up of 13 amino acids. The V gene's germline CDR1 is MGHRA and CDR2 YSYEKL. V was cut by 4 bases and J by 4 bases, with 11 bases left in between. CDR3 DNA sequence: TGCGCCAGCAGCCGAGATCCCAGATACGAGCAGTACTTC. This gives the protein CASSRDPRYEQYF.

This clonotype was seen many times. The chain carries TRBV7-6 and TRBJ2-7, with 7 positions matching TRBD2. Germline-derived CDR1 and CDR2 are SGHVS and FNYEAQ. The CDR3 is made up of 13 amino acids. The J segment lost 7 bases and the V segment lost 4 bases, leaving 7 bases of the junction unmatched. CDR3 in amino acids: CASSSMGGGEQYF. CDR3 DNA sequence: TGTGCCAGCAGCTCCATGGGGGGGGGAGAGCAGTACTTC.

The V gene is TRBV30, the J gene TRBJ2-3; D is perhaps TRBD1 (6 bases). The CDR3 consists of 14 residues. The germline V gene encodes CDR1 GTSNPN and CDR2 SVGIG (reference sequence). V was clipped by 1 base and J by 2 bases, with 10 bases between them. CDR3 bases: TGTGCCTGGAGTGCGACAGGTTCCACAGATACGCAGTATTTT. Its protein is CAWSATGSTDTQYF.

On this clonotype itself: A much larger clone differs by one base, so this may be a read error. The V call is TRBV27, the J call TRBJ2-7; D is uncertain. The CDR3 is made up of 11 amino acids. Germline assignment: CDR1 MNHEY and CDR2 SMNVEV (reference sequence). CDR3 sequence: CASTQGHEPYF. The CDR3 nucleotides are TGTGCCAGCACCCAAGGGCACGAGCCGTACTTC.

This clonotype was counted ten times or more. The chain combines TRBV7-9 with TRBJ2-5, with 11 bases identical to TRBD2. CDR1 is SEHNR, CDR2 FQNEAQ, per germline (reference sequence). The CDR3 is 16 residues long. V dropped 4 bases and J dropped 1; count of bases not matched to a gene: 5. The CDR3 loop reads CASSSLSGGAQETQYF. CDR3 bases: TGTGCCAGCAGCTCGCTTAGCGGGGGGGCCCAAGAGACCCAGTACTTC. The complete variable domain, with remaining parts taken from reference TRBV7-9 and TRBJ2-5, reads DTGVSQNPRHKITKRGQNVTFRCDPISEHNRLYWYRQTLGQGPEFLTYFQNEAQLEKSRLLSDRFSAERPKGSFSTLEIQRTEQGDSAMYLCASSSLSGGAQETQYFGPGTRLLVL.

This clonotype was detected ten times or more. This rearrangement joins TRBV18 to TRBJ2-3; the match to TRBD2 covers 7 bases. The CDR3 contains 17 residues. The ends lost 2 bases at V and 4 bases at J; junction bases unmatched: 12. CDR1 and CDR2 from the germline V gene are KGHSH and LQKENI. The CDR3 here is CASSPSPEGGPPDTQYF. DNA of the CDR3: TGTGCCAGCTCACCAAGCCCCGAGGGAGGGCCTCCAGATACGCAGTATTTT.

The gene calls are TRBV20-1 and TRBJ1-1, with D perhaps TRBD1 (6 bases). The CDR3 contains 15 residues. CDR1 is DFQATT and CDR2 is SNEGSKA in the germline V gene (reference sequence). Between the trimmed V and J ends, which lost 1 base and 4 bases, there was a span of 16 bases. The CDR3 DNA reads TGCAGTGCTAGAGTACCTGACAGGTCGGGCACTGAAGCTTTCTTT. It encodes CSARVPDRSGTEAFF.

This chain links TRBV12-5 with TRBJ2-2; TRBD1 aligns across 9 bases. V was pared by 3 bases and J by 5 bases, with 10 bases of the junction left unmatched. Germline V gene sequence: CDR1 LGHNT, CDR2 FRNRAP. This CDR3 region has 17 residues. CDR3 protein: CASGFLPSDRGTGELFF. The DNA of the CDR3 is TGTGCTAGTGGTTTCCTCCCTTCTGACAGGGGGACCGGGGAGCTGTTTTTT. Supplemented by reference TRBV12-5 and TRBJ2-2, the full variable domain reads DARVTQTPRHKVTEMGQEVTMRCQPILGHNTVFWYRQTMMQGLELLAYFRNRAPLDDSGMPKDRFSAEMPDATLATLKIQPSEPRDSAVYFCASGFLPSDRGTGELFFGEGSRLTVL.

This clonotype has a count of ten or more. The chain employs TRBV7-2 and TRBJ2-3; weak D call: TRBD1 (6 bases). V lost 5 bases and J lost 2, with 14 bases in between. The CDR3 is 15 residues long. CDR1 is SGHTA, CDR2 FQGNSA, per germline. The CDR3 DNA is TGTGCCAGCAGCCAGATCACAGGGATCACAGATACGCAGTATTTT. Its protein product is CASSQITGITDTQYF.

Notes on this clonotype: A much bigger clone sits one base away, suggesting this may be a read error. The V call is TRBV4-3, the J call TRBJ2-5; TRBD2 might be the D (7 bases). Germline CDR1 and CDR2: LGHNA and YSLEER. This CDR3 contains 15 residues. CDR3 DNA: TGCGCCAGCAGCCAAGATTCTAGGGGGGGGGAGACCCGGTACTTC. Translating gives CASSQDSRGGETRYF.

With respect to this clonotype: A much bigger clone sits one base away, suggesting this may be a read error. The CDR3 DNA is TGTGCCAGCATCCTACAGGGGGACGCTGAAGCTTTCTTT. As protein: CASILQGDAEAFF. The chain employs TRBV5-6 and TRBJ1-1, with 8 nucleotides matching TRBD1. V lost 6 bases to trimming and J lost 6 bases; unmatched junction nucleotides: 7. The V gene's germline CDR1 is SGHDT and CDR2 YYEEEE. The CDR3 consists of 13 residues.

The table lists this clonotype with many counts. The V gene is TRBV6-2 or TRBV6-3, the J gene TRBJ2-3; D unclear. The length of the CDR3 is 12 residues. The germline gives CDR1 MNHEY, CDR2 SVGEGT. Trimming removed 1 base at V and 5 bases at J, with 4 bases between. As DNA, the CDR3 is TGTGCCAGCAGTTACTTAGGAGATACGCAGTATTTT. Residues: CASSYLGDTQYF.

This clonotype was observed at least ten times. This chain connects TRBV7-9 to TRBJ2-5; a possible D gene is TRBD1 (6 bases). The V gene's germline CDR1 is SEHNR and CDR2 FQNEAQ (reference sequence). The CDR3 runs to 15 residues. V was clipped by 4 bases and J by 0 bases, with 12 bases between them. The CDR3 DNA is TGTGCCAGCAGCTCAAACAGGGACGACCAAGAGACCCAGTACTTC. Translation: CASSSNRDDQETQYF. The whole variable domain, remainder taken from reference TRBV7-9 and TRBJ2-5, is DTGVSQNPRHKITKRGQNVTFRCDPISEHNRLYWYRQTLGQGPEFLTYFQNEAQLEKSRLLSDRFSAERPKGSFSTLEIQRTEQGDSAMYLCASSSNRDDQETQYFGPGTRLLVL.

This clonotype was recorded a few times. The chain is built from TRBV6-6 and TRBJ2-1; D not certain. The CDR3 loop spans 14 amino acids. Trimming removed 7 bases from V and 0 bases from J, with 10 bases in between. CDR1 MNHNY and CDR2 SVGAGI come from the germline V gene (reference sequence). The CDR3 loop is CASIGSPSYNEQFF. The CDR3 bases are TGTGCCAGCATAGGGTCCCCCTCCTACAATGAGCAGTTCTTC.

Many counts were recorded for this clonotype. J is TRBJ2-5 and V is TRBV2; D is ambiguous. The length of the CDR3 is 13 residues. CDR1 is SNHLY and CDR2 is FYNNEI in the germline V gene. V lost 2 bases and J lost 2, with 6 bases in between. The CDR3 DNA follows: TGTGCCAGCAGTGAACTTACTCAAGAGACCCAGTACTTC. This encodes CASSELTQETQYF.

This clonotype was detected only once. One end of the junction does not line up with germline, which may come from a read error. The chain combines TRBV4-3 with TRBJ1-5; D unresolved. CDR3 length: 15 residues. From germline, CDR1 is LGHNA and CDR2 YSLEER. CDR3 amino acids: CAGSQDPGRNQPQHF. CDR3 in DNA: TGCGCCGGCAGCCAAGATCCGGGGAGAAATCAGCCCCAGCATTTT.

This clonotype was observed at least ten times. This sequence joins TRBV5-4 and TRBJ2-2; a possible D gene is TRBD1 (5 bases). Trimming took 0 bases from V and 2 from J, leaving 8 bases between them. Germline assignment: CDR1 SGHNT and CDR2 YYREEE (reference sequence). The CDR3 is made up of 15 amino acids. DNA for the CDR3: TGTGCCAGCAGCTTGGTCCAGGGAAACACCGGGGAGCTGTTTTTT. Translation: CASSLVQGNTGELFF.

This clonotype was seen repeatedly, ten times or more. The V and J genes are TRBV28 and TRBJ2-3; D gene ambiguous. Per germline, CDR1 MDHEN and CDR2 SYDVKM. This CDR3 has 16 amino acids. Trimming took off 3 bases at V and 2 bases at J, with 15 bases between the two ends. CDR3 protein: CASSFPAGEVTDTQYF. The CDR3 DNA reads TGTGCCAGCAGTTTCCCAGCCGGTGAGGTCACAGATACGCAGTATTTT.

There are many counts of this clonotype. The genes are TRBV7-9 and TRBJ1-5; unclear D gene. The V gene's germline CDR1 is SEHNR and CDR2 FQNEAQ (reference sequence). CDR3 length: 15 amino acids. V was shortened by 4 bases and J by 2 bases, with 12 bases between the two germline ends. The DNA for the CDR3 is TGTGCCAGCAGCTGGGGAGCAGGCGGCAATCAGCCCCAGCATTTT. Its translation is CASSWGAGGNQPQHF.

This clonotype was detected a few times. A read error may be the cause here, since a much bigger clone is one base away. The V gene is TRBV29-1, the J gene TRBJ2-5; possible D gene TRBD1, 6 bases. Per the germline V gene, CDR1 is SQVTM and CDR2 is ANQGSEA. The CDR3 has 12 amino acids. The CDR3 here is CSVEDSQGTQYF. CDR3 coding DNA: TGCAGCGTCGAGGACAGCCAAGGGACCCAGTACTTC.

This clonotype turned up a few times. The chain has TRBV7-9 and TRBJ2-7; D unclear. The CDR3 is 15 amino acids. Trimming shortened V by 4 bases and J by 3 bases, and 16 bases separated the two germline ends. CDR1 SEHNR and CDR2 FQNEAQ come from the germline V gene (reference sequence). The CDR3 loop is CASSSVASEVYEQYF. The CDR3 bases are TGTGCCAGCAGCTCCGTCGCCAGTGAAGTCTACGAGCAGTACTTC.

The chain joins TRBV10-3 to TRBJ2-3, with D perhaps being TRBD1 or TRBD2 (5 bases each). V was shortened by 4 bases and J by 4 bases, with 18 bases between the two germline ends. Germline V gene sequence: CDR1 ENHRY, CDR2 SYGVKD. The CDR3 spans 16 residues. Here the CDR3 reads CAISGPSGPGADTQYF. The DNA for the CDR3 is TGTGCCATCAGTGGCCCGTCGGGGCCTGGAGCAGATACGCAGTATTTT.